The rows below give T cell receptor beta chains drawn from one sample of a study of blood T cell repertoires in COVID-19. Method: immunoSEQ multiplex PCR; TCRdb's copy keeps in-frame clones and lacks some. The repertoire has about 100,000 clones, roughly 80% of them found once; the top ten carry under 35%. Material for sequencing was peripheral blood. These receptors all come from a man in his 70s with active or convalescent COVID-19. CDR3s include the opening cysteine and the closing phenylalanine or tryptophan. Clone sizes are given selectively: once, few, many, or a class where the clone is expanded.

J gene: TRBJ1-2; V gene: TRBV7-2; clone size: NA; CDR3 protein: CASSLGQIYGYTF
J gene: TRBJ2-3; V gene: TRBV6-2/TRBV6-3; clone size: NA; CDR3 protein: CASSSWTSGVYGDTQYF
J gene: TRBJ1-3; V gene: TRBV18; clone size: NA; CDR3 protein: CASSPRTGTGTGNTIYF
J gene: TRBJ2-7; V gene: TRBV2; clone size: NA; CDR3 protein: CASSPGTVYEQYF
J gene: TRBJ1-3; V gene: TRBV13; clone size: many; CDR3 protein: CASSWAGGSTIYF
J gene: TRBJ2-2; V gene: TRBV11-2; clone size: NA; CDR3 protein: CASRSGLAGSGELFF
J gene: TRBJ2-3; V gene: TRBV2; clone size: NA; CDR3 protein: CASRIAGGGTDTQYF
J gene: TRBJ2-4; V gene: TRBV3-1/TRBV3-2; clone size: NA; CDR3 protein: CASSRGGINIQYF
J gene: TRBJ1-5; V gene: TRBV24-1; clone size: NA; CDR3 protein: CATSDSMTGGNQPQHF
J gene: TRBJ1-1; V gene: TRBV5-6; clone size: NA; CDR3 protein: CASSLLQGNTEAFF
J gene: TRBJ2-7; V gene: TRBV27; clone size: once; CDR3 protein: CASSWGVTYEQYF
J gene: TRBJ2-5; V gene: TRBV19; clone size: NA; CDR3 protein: CASSIGLAGQETQYF
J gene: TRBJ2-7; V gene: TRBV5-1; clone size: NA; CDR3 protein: CASTGGTSTYEQYF
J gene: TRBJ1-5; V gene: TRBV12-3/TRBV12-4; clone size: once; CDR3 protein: CATGQGGVGPQHF
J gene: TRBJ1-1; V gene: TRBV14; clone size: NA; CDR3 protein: CASAAEGAEAFF
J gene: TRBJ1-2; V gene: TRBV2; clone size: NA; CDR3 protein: CASTADRDEGYTF
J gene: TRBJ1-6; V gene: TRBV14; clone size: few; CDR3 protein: CASSQESGNSPLHF
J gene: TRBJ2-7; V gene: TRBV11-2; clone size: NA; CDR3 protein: CASSLGAGGRYEQYF
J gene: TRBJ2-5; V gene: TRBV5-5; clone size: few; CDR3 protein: CASSLQAGARETQYF
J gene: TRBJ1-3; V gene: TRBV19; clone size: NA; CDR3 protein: CASSIQGDSGNTIYF
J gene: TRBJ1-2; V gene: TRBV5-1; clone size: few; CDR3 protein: CASSSPADTDYTF
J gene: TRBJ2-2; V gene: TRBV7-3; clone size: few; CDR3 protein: CASGRLAGDTKTGELFF
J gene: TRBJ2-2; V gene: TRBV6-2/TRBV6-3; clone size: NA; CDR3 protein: CASSYSASGVWNTGELFF
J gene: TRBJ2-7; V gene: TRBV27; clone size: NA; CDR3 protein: CASSSGIVYEQYF
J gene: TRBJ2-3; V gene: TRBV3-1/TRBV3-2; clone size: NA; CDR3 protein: CASSQVPGGPAGDLVTDTQYF
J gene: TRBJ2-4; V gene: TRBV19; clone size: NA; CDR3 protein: CASSISPSGAKNIQYF
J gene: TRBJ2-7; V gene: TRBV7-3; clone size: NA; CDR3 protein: CASSLDRAYEQYF